These 28 T cell receptor beta chains share one sample of origin, sequenced in a study of chemoradiotherapy in HPV16-positive cancers. Clones were read by immunoSEQ multiplex PCR, and TCRdb kept only the in-frame ones, dropping some. The sample shows a few thousand clones, about four fifths of them seen only once. The specimen was tumor tissue, collected from a patient who underwent chemoradiotherapy. The receptors were sampled from a human donor with HPV-associated anogenital cancer.

This clone was detected only a few times. The rearrangement links TRBV5-1 to TRBJ2-7; 8 nucleotides agree with TRBD1. The germline V gene has CDR1 SGHRS and CDR2 YFSETQ. The CDR3 consists of 16 residues. V lost 6 bases to trimming and J lost 1 base; unmatched junction nucleotides: 12. The CDR3 loop is CASTPTPGQESYEQYF. CDR3 nucleotide sequence: TGCGCCAGCACCCCGACCCCGGGACAGGAATCCTACGAGCAGTACTTC.

By share, this clone counts as hyperexpanded. This chain links TRBV5-1 with TRBJ1-4; 9 nucleotides line up with TRBD1. V lost 2 bases and J lost 12; bases outside the gene matches: 8. CDR1 and CDR2 (germline): SGHRS, YFSETQ. This CDR3 has 14 amino acids. Here the CDR3 reads CASSLTGTGNQLFF. The DNA for the CDR3 is TGCGCCAGCAGCTTAACCGGGACAGGGAATCAACTGTTTTTT.

This chain uses TRBV10-3 with TRBJ1-2; D not certain. The CDR3 runs 12 residues. Germline loops: CDR1 ENHRY, CDR2 SYGVKD. V was clipped by 8 bases and J by 0 bases, with 7 bases between them. The CDR3 region has the DNA TGTGCCATCCTGGTAGCTAACTATGGCTACACCTTC. It translates to CAILVANYGYTF.

This chain uses TRBV14 with TRBJ2-6; unclear D gene. V dropped 4 bases and J dropped 2 bases, with 6 bases sitting between them. This CDR3 comprises 14 residues. CDR1 and CDR2 (germline): SGHDN, FVKESK. CDR3 in amino acids: CASSLATGANVLTF. The CDR3 bases are TGTGCCAGCAGCCTAGCAACTGGGGCCAACGTCCTGACTTTC.

The chain uses TRBV20-1 and TRBJ2-1, with D possibly TRBD2 on 6 matching bases. Germline CDR1 and CDR2: DFQATT and SNEGSKA (reference sequence). V was pared by 3 bases and J by 12 bases, with 9 bases between. The CDR3 consists of 10 residues. The CDR3 is CSASGTLQFF. CDR3 nucleotide sequence: TGCAGTGCTAGCGGGACTTTGCAGTTCTTC.

The gene calls are TRBV7-2 and TRBJ2-3; TRBD1 matches 8 bases. The CDR3 is 16 amino acids. J was trimmed by 2 bases and V by 1 base; bases with no gene match: 5. CDR1 is SGHTA, CDR2 FQGNSA, per germline. Here the CDR3 DNA reads TGTGCCAGCAGCTTAGGAGGACAGGGACTCACAGATACGCAGTATTTT. Translation gives CASSLGGQGLTDTQYF.

The table lists this clone with a count of one. This CDR3 is CASSLGPYMNTEAFF. The CDR3 nucleotides are TGCGCCAGCAGCTTGGGTCCGTACATGAACACTGAAGCTTTCTTT. The rearrangement uses TRBV5-1 and TRBJ1-1; no definite D call. This CDR3 comprises 15 residues. The germline V and J ends were trimmed by 0 bases and 0 bases, with 9 bases remaining between them. Germline-derived CDR1 and CDR2 are SGHRS and YFSETQ.

The chain employs TRBV28 and TRBJ1-2; weak D call: TRBD1 (5 bases). V dropped 5 bases and J dropped 4 bases, with 17 bases sitting between them. The CDR3 has 15 amino acids. Germline assignment: CDR1 MDHEN and CDR2 SYDVKM. CDR3 nucleotide sequence: TGTGCCAGCAGTATCGGACCTGGGACGGGCTATGGCTACACCTTC. Translated, it gives CASSIGPGTGYGYTF.

This sequence joins TRBV12-2 and TRBJ1-2; no DNA check was done on the table's D call, TRBD1. TRBV12-2 is recorded as a pseudogene. This CDR3 spans 17 amino acids. In DNA form, the CDR3 reads TGTGCAAGTCGCTTCACTCCCGGGACAGGGCGCACCTATGGCTACACCTTC. It is translated as CASRFTPGTGRTYGYTF.

The chain recombines TRBV19 with TRBJ2-2; D uncertain. Deletions cut 11 bases from V and 1 base from J, with 5 bases between. CDR1 and CDR2 (germline): LNHDA, SQIVND (reference sequence). The CDR3 totals 11 residues. This CDR3 is CAVGNTGELFF. CDR3 coding DNA: TGTGCCGTGGGGAACACCGGGGAGCTGTTTTTT.

This CDR3 is CASSLVDSSTDTQYF. CDR3 DNA sequence: TGTGCCAGCAGCTTAGTGGACTCTAGCACAGATACGCAGTATTTT. The chain is built from TRBV7-9 and TRBJ2-3; D is possibly TRBD2 (5 bases). V lost 1 base, J lost 0 bases, and 8 bases lay in between. Looked up from germline, CDR1 is SEHNR and CDR2 is FQNEAQ (reference sequence). The CDR3 extends over 15 amino acids.

The count of this clone is one. This chain links TRBV30 with TRBJ2-7; 8 bases agree with TRBD1. The J segment lost 10 bases and the V segment lost 5 bases, leaving 7 bases of the junction unmatched. Germline V gives CDR1 GTSNPN, CDR2 SVGIG (reference sequence). The CDR3 is 11 residues long. The CDR3 loop is CAWDSSGGQYF. CDR3 bases: TGTGCCTGGGATTCATCAGGGGGCCAGTACTTC.

The V and J genes are TRBV29-1 and TRBJ1-2; D gene unclear. The CDR3 is 11 amino acids. Germline loops: CDR1 SQVTM, CDR2 ANQGSEA. V was clipped by 7 bases and J by 4 bases, with 10 bases between them. The CDR3 nucleotides read TGCAGCGCCCGGGTCATCTATGGCTACACCTTC. This sequence encodes CSARVIYGYTF. Drawing the rest from reference TRBV29-1 and TRBJ1-2, the complete variable domain is SAVISQKPSRDICQRGTSLTIQCQVDSQVTMMFWYRQQPGQSLTLIATANQGSEATYESGFVIDKFPISRPNLTFSTLTVSNMSPEDSSIYLCSARVIYGYTFGSGTRLTVV.

The chain carries TRBV28 and TRBJ1-1; D possibly corresponds to TRBD1 (6 bases). CDR1 MDHEN and CDR2 SYDVKM come from the germline V gene. CDR3 length: 15 amino acids. V was cut by 4 bases and J by 3 bases, with 15 bases left in between. The DNA of the CDR3 is TGTGCCAGCAGTTCTGGGGGGGGCAGGGACACTGAAGCTTTCTTT. As protein: CASSSGGGRDTEAFF.

V gene TRBV2 combines with J gene TRBJ1-3; 7 bases fit TRBD1. Germline V lookup: CDR1 SNHLY, CDR2 FYNNEI. The CDR3 is made up of 14 amino acids. J gave up 0 bases and V 10 bases, and 6 bases lay outside the gene matches. CDR3 in DNA: TGTGCCATCTCGGGACAGAGCTCTGGAAACACCATATATTTT. It is translated as CAISGQSSGNTIYF.

J is TRBJ2-7 and V is TRBV7-9; D call uncertain. The germline V gene has CDR1 SEHNR and CDR2 FQNEAQ (reference sequence). The CDR3 has 12 residues. Trimming shortened V by 4 bases and J by 3 bases, and 7 bases separated the two germline ends. CDR3 residues: CASSSTGYEQYF. CDR3 sequence (DNA): TGTGCCAGCAGCTCGACGGGCTACGAGCAGTACTTC.

This clone is hyperexpanded in the sample. This sequence joins TRBV7-9 and TRBJ1-2; D unclear. The ends were cut back, 4 bases at V and 0 bases at J, with 18 bases in the middle. This CDR3 spans 17 amino acids. Looked up from germline, CDR1 is SEHNR and CDR2 is FQNEAQ (reference sequence). CDR3 sequence (DNA): TGTGCCAGCAGCTCCTCCGTACAGACTAGGCCTAACTATGGCTACACCTTC. Translation: CASSSSVQTRPNYGYTF.

This sequence joins TRBV5-1 and TRBJ2-7; 9 bases are a match to TRBD1. Trimming cost V 0 bases and J 0 bases; bases outside gene matches: 10. CDR1 is SGHRS and CDR2 is YFSETQ in the germline V gene. The CDR3 sequence is 18 residues long. Here the CDR3 DNA reads TGCGCCAGCAGCTTGGCAGGACAGGGGCCCAAAAGCTCCTACGAGCAGTACTTC. It yields the protein CASSLAGQGPKSSYEQYF. The full variable domain, with the rest looked up from reference TRBV5-1 and TRBJ2-7, is KAGVTQTPRYLIKTRGQQVTLSCSPISGHRSVSWYQQTPGQGLQFLFEYFSETQRNKGNFPGRFSGRQFSNSRSEMNVSTLELGDSALYLCASSLAGQGPKSSYEQYFGPGTRLTVT.

The chain joins TRBV11-2 to TRBJ2-3; perhaps TRBD2 as D (6 bases). With 3 bases removed from V and 0 bases from J, the gap between germline ends came to 10 bases. CDR3 length: 15 amino acids. Germline CDR1 reads SGHAT; CDR2 reads FQNNGV. The chain's CDR3 is CASSLGLTSTDTQYF. The CDR3 DNA sequence: TGTGCCAGCAGCTTGGGACTGACTAGCACAGATACGCAGTATTTT.

V gene TRBV2 combines with J gene TRBJ1-5, with a tentative D call TRBD1 (5 bases). Deletions cut 6 bases from V and 2 bases from J, with 14 bases between. Per the germline V gene, CDR1 is SNHLY and CDR2 is FYNNEI. The CDR3 loop spans 15 amino acids. The CDR3 sequence is CASSQNRGGNQPQHF. DNA of the CDR3: TGTGCCAGCAGCCAAAACCGGGGGGGCAATCAGCCCCAGCATTTT.

DNA for the CDR3: TGTGCCAGCAGCGGACTGACAGACCATACGCAGTATTTT. Its translation: CASSGLTDHTQYF. The gene calls are TRBV9 and TRBJ2-3, with a possible D match to TRBD1 (5 bases). Trimming left V 3 bases short and J 7 bases short, with 12 bases between. Germline loops: CDR1 SGDLS, CDR2 YYNGEE. The CDR3 has 13 residues. The full variable domain, its missing parts supplied by reference TRBV9 and TRBJ2-3, is DSGVTQTPKHLITATGQRVTLRCSPRSGDLSVYWYQQSLDQGLQFLIQYYNGEERAKGNILERFSAQQFPDLHSELNLSSLELGDSALYFCASSGLTDHTQYFGPGTRLTVL.

Notes on this clone: Its ends do not fully match the called genes, so a read error is possible. Different DNA sequences within this sample yield the same CDR3. The rearrangement uses TRBV10-3 and TRBJ1-1; D possibly corresponds to TRBD1 (5 bases). The germline V gene has CDR1 ENHRY and CDR2 SYGVKD. The CDR3 has 14 residues. CDR3 amino acids: CAIRNSRERTEAFF. In DNA, the CDR3 is TGTGCCATCAGGAACAGCAGGGAGAGGACTGAAGCCTTCTTT.

The V and J genes are TRBV15 and TRBJ1-1, with 9 bases fitting TRBD1. J lost 4 bases, V lost 1 base, and 10 bases had no gene match. Per the germline V gene, CDR1 is LNHNV and CDR2 is YYDKDF (reference sequence). The CDR3 is 17 residues long. This chain's CDR3 is CATSRAGTGYRSTEAFF. The CDR3, as DNA: TGTGCCACCAGCAGAGCGGGGACAGGGTATAGGAGCACTGAAGCTTTCTTT.

This chain joins TRBV7-2 and TRBJ2-5; D is uncertain. Trimming pared 4 bases from V and 5 bases from J, leaving 14 bases between. CDR1 is SGHTA and CDR2 is FQGNSA in the germline V gene. The CDR3 loop spans 14 amino acids. The CDR3 protein is CASSWGRLGETQYF. The CDR3, as DNA: TGTGCCAGCAGCTGGGGTCGGTTAGGGGAGACCCAGTACTTC. The full variable domain, rest sourced from reference TRBV7-2 and TRBJ2-5, is GAGVSQSPSNKVTEKGKDVELRCDPISGHTALYWYRQSLGQGLEFLIYFQGNSAPDKSGLPSDRFSAERTGGSVSTLTIQRTQQEDSAVYLCASSWGRLGETQYFGPGTRLLVL.

The V call is TRBV10-3, the J call TRBJ1-5, with 7 nucleotides matching TRBD1. The CDR3 loop spans 13 amino acids. The germline gives CDR1 ENHRY, CDR2 SYGVKD. With V trimmed by 7 bases and J by 4 bases, 4 bases remained unmatched. CDR3 sequence: CAITDRVNQPQHF. The CDR3 DNA follows: TGTGCCATCACCGACAGGGTAAATCAGCCCCAGCATTTT.

The chain recombines TRBV29-1 with TRBJ2-1, with 10 bases identical to TRBD1. The V and J ends lost 6 bases and 7 bases, in that order; junction bases with no gene match: 12. Germline CDR1 SQVTM, CDR2 ANQGSEA. This CDR3 is 15 amino acids long. The CDR3 spells CSVDEGDRGGNEQFF. CDR3 coding DNA: TGCAGCGTAGATGAGGGGGACAGGGGTGGGAATGAGCAGTTCTTC.

V gene TRBV19 combines with J gene TRBJ1-5, with a weak D call TRBD1 (5 bases). From germline, CDR1 is LNHDA and CDR2 SQIVND (reference sequence). Trimming cost V 3 bases and J 5 bases, with 8 bases left between them. CDR3 length: 13 amino acids. CDR3 sequence (DNA): TGTGCCAGTAGTATGGGGGAGGATCAGCCCCAGCATTTT. Translated, it gives CASSMGEDQPQHF. The entire variable domain, with the rest obtained from reference TRBV19 and TRBJ1-5, is as follows: DGGITQSPKYLFRKEGQNVTLSCEQNLNHDAMYWYRQDPGQGLRLIYYSQIVNDFQKGDIAEGYSVSREKKESFPLTVTSAQKNPTAFYLCASSMGEDQPQHFGDGTRLSIL.

The sample holds a few counts of this clone. The chain combines TRBV2 with TRBJ1-6; D gene ambiguous. The CDR3 consists of 16 residues. Germline assignment: CDR1 SNHLY and CDR2 FYNNEI. Trimming shortened V by 7 bases and J by 5 bases, and 18 bases separated the two germline ends. This chain's CDR3 is CASTSTPAANNSPLHF. In DNA, the CDR3 is TGTGCCAGCACCAGTACACCGGCAGCAAATAATTCACCCCTCCACTTT.